This T cell receptor (beta chain) was captured by sequencing in a study of blood T cell repertoires in COVID-19 (dated by TCRdb to the early 2020s). Regarding the research as a whole: The collaborator samples originated in the United States, Italy and Spain and spanned the acute and convalescent phases of COVID-19. The material from the prospective study consisted of cDNA or gDNA derived from T cells, B-cell-depleted T cells, or PBMCs. Deeply sampled blood TCRbeta repertoires from subjects exposed to, actively infected with, or recovered from COVID-19 were included in the dataset. The repertoires were released in a freely available public database meant as a resource for research on the immune response to SARS-CoV-2. The samples were drawn from two sources: the first 160 participants of the ongoing ImmuneRACE study, and some 1,300 subjects contributed by 6 global collaborators. Nearly every sample came with metadata listing a de-identified subject ID, COVID-19 status, age in years and sex. Where available, HLA class I and class II types were obtained from metadata supplied by the sample provider rather than from assay-based typing. Beyond this particular receptor, the publication reports: The quantity of clinical and demographic metadata differed by source and by participant and was supplied without curation.

Whole blood was collected in K2EDTA tubes by collaborating institutions according to the institutions' own protocols. For TCRbeta analysis, collaborators shipped samples as frozen whole blood, isolated PBMCs, or DNA extracted from either of those sample types. For CDR1 and CDR2, the germline V gene lists SGHRS and YFSETQ. For this chain, trimming is 4 bases at the V end and 7 bases at the J end, and the number of junction bases without a gene match is 6. The CDR3, from cysteine to phenylalanine, totals 13 residues. Only the CDR3 portion is preserved as DNA: 39 bases, with reading frame beginning at the first base. TCRbeta CDR3 regions were amplified from genomic DNA by means of the immunoSEQ Assay, a bias-controlled multiplex PCR. The study's own analysis went as follows. The number of nucleated cells in each sample was estimated from the amplification of reference gene primers within the assay. To quantify the absolute abundance of each unique TCRbeta CDR3 rearrangement, sequence reads were collapsed and filtered. For each sample, productive Simpson clonality was calculated as the square root of Simpson's diversity index over productive rearrangements. TCRdb mirrors the immuneACCESS table, restricted to in-frame sequences. Some clones are absent from its copies; in checked studies, under half trace to an unresolved V gene, and the reason for the others is unknown. The V and J calls and clone size come from that table; D and trimming were worked out from the DNA. The sample contains approximately 140,000 clones, around 82% of them found a single time. The top ten clones comprise 1.4% of the sample.

Turning to this clone: Its antigen is not yet known. Nothing much larger sits one base from this clone, and base qualities are not available.

The chain was built from TRBV5-1 and TRBJ1-1, with 8 central nucleotides matching TRBD1. What was sequenced was peripheral blood. This sequence originates from a man aged 60 to 75 with acute or convalescent COVID-19. For the CDR3, the sequence is CASSLRQGLEAFF. The DNA is TGCGCCAGCAGCCTGCGACAGGGGCTTGAAGCTTTCTTT.